This T cell receptor beta chain was identified during a study of blood T cell repertoires in COVID-19. Turning to the study itself: The cDNA or gDNA used as material had been derived from T cells, B-cell-depleted T cells, or PBMCs.

Looked up from germline, CDR1 is ENHRY and CDR2 is SYGVKD. V was shortened by 1 base and J by 3 bases, with 15 bases between the two germline ends. The CDR3 covers 16 residues. Followed longitudinally, the Seattle patients had been enrolled during active infection. Original analysis: Amplification from reference gene primers served as the basis for estimated nucleated cell counts. Some clones are missing from TCRdb's copy, which holds only in-frame ones; the method was immunoSEQ multiplex PCR. V, J and clone size reflect that table, while D and trimming were determined from the DNA. Here the sample spans over 250,000 clones, approximately 84% being singletons.

The genes are TRBV10-3 and TRBJ1-2; possible D gene TRBD1, 6 bases. The sequencing sample was made of peripheral blood. The receptor was isolated from a human donor with COVID-19, enrolled during active disease. The donor label of this sample is uncertain. The CDR3 region has the DNA TGTGCCATCAGTGAGTGGGGGGCGCGGGAGCACTATGGCTACACCTTC. Translated: CAISEWGAREHYGYTF.